The rows below give T cell receptor beta chains drawn from one sample of a study of T cells in Graves' hyperthyroidism and ophthalmopathy. TCRdb redid the calling of the multiplex PCR reads with MiXCR, one entry per CDR3 protein. Here the sample spans about 610,000 distinct CDR3 sequences, roughly 15% being singletons. The sample comprised blood. All receptors come from a woman in her thirties or forties with Graves' ophthalmopathy. The CDR3 runs from the conserved cysteine through the conserved F or W. D genes are given only for firm matches. Size is stated for part of the rows, as once, few or many counts, or as a class when the clone is expanded.

j_call,d_call,clone_size,cdr3_length,v_call,cdr3_aa,cdr3_nt
TRBJ2-5,TRBD1,many,15,TRBV6-2/TRBV6-3,CASSRDRGLRETQYF,TGTGCCAGCAGCCGAGACAGGGGGCTCCGAGAGACCCAGTACTTC
TRBJ1-1,TRBD1,many,17,TRBV5-6,CASSPSYRGSMNTEAFF,TGTGCCAGCAGCCCTTCCTACAGGGGCTCCATGAACACTGAAGCTTTCTTT
TRBJ2-5,TRBD2,few,15,TRBV19,CASSMASGSSETQYF,TGTGCCAGTAGTATGGCTAGCGGGAGTTCAGAGACCCAGTACTTC
TRBJ1-1,TRBD1,many,16,TRBV28,CASSPLRGRRNTEAFF,TGTGCCAGCAGCCCTCTCAGGGGGCGGAGGAACACTGAAGCTTTCTTT
TRBJ2-7,TRBD2,many,15,TRBV7-2,CASSPSGDSSYEQYF,TGTGCCAGCAGCCCCAGCGGGGATAGCTCCTACGAGCAGTACTTC
TRBJ2-7,NA,NA,14,TRBV20-1,CSAREASNSYEQYF,TGCAGTGCTAGAGAGGCTAGCAACTCCTACGAGCAGTACTTC
TRBJ2-7,NA,NA,17,TRBV5-4,CASSLEVLGMTSYEQYF,TGTGCCAGCAGCTTGGAGGTGTTAGGCATGACCTCCTACGAGCAGTACTTC
TRBJ1-1,NA,many,11,TRBV28,CATTTNTEAFF,TGTGCCACTACCACGAACACTGAAGCTTTCTTT
TRBJ2-7,NA,many,12,TRBV20-1,CSARDAHYEQYF,TGCAGTGCTAGGGACGCCCACTACGAGCAGTACTTC
TRBJ2-3,NA,many,15,TRBV27,CASSFGRVWGDTQYF,TGTGCCAGCAGTTTTGGAAGAGTTTGGGGAGATACGCAGTATTTT
TRBJ2-7,NA,NA,15,TRBV6-9,CASSSLIQGWDEQYF,TGTGCCAGCAGTTCCCTTATACAGGGTTGGGACGAGCAGTACTTC
TRBJ1-2,TRBD1,NA,14,TRBV7-2,CASSLTGGLYGYTF,TGTGCCAGCAGCTTGACAGGGGGACTCTATGGCTACACCTTC
TRBJ1-6,TRBD1,few,16,TRBV4-1,CASSQTTGGRNSPLHF,TGCGCCAGCAGCCAAACGACAGGGGGCAGGAATTCACCCCTCCACTTT
TRBJ2-5,TRBD2,few,15,TRBV18,CASSPSGRVQETQYF,TGTGCCAGCTCACCGAGCGGGAGGGTACAAGAGACCCAGTACTTC
TRBJ2-7,NA,few,14,TRBV6-5,CASSYQWQGYEQYF,TGTGCCAGCAGTTACCAGTGGCAGGGATACGAGCAGTACTTC
TRBJ2-7,TRBD2,NA,13,TRBV30,CAWGTSGTYEQYF,TGTGCCTGGGGGACTAGCGGTACCTACGAGCAGTACTTC
TRBJ2-7,TRBD2,many,14,TRBV6-2/TRBV6-3,CASKVLAGGNEQYF,TGTGCCAGCAAGGTCTTAGCGGGAGGCAACGAGCAGTACTTC
TRBJ1-2,NA,many,12,TRBV6-5,CASSYVEGGYTF,TGTGCCAGCAGTTACGTCGAGGGAGGCTACACCTTC
TRBJ2-7,NA,many,13,TRBV25-1,CASSVGVTYEQYF,TGTGCCAGCAGTGTGGGGGTGACCTACGAGCAGTACTTC
TRBJ1-2,NA,many,13,TRBV29-1,CSVGAGEDYGYTF,TGCAGCGTTGGTGCAGGGGAGGACTATGGCTACACCTTC
TRBJ1-1,NA,few,12,TRBV6-4,CASSDSGGQAFF,TGTGCCAGCAGTGACTCGGGGGGGCAAGCTTTCTTT
TRBJ2-5,TRBD1,few,15,TRBV6-1,CASSQTGAPQETQYF,TGTGCCAGCAGTCAAACAGGGGCTCCCCAAGAGACCCAGTACTTC
TRBJ2-2,NA,few,15,TRBV15,CATSRGSSLTGELFF,TGTGCCACCAGCAGAGGCAGCTCCCTCACCGGGGAGCTGTTTTTT
TRBJ2-7,NA,few,16,TRBV28,CASSINPTWGFYEQYF,TGTGCCAGCAGTATTAACCCGACGTGGGGGTTCTACGAGCAGTACTTC
TRBJ2-5,NA,many,15,TRBV20-1,CSAHSKTVYQETQYF,TGCAGTGCTCACTCGAAAACTGTGTACCAAGAGACCCAGTACTTC
TRBJ2-7,NA,many,15,TRBV6-5,CASKGGSLFSYEQYF,TGTGCCAGCAAGGGGGGTTCGCTGTTTTCCTACGAGCAGTACTTC
TRBJ2-3,TRBD2,NA,15,TRBV6-1,CASSERERHTDTQYF,TGTGCCAGCAGTGAGCGGGAGCGTCACACAGATACGCAGTATTTT
TRBJ2-1,NA,few,14,TRBV14,CASSQDNPIGEQFF,TGTGCCAGCAGCCAAGATAACCCCATTGGCGAGCAGTTCTTC
TRBJ1-2,NA,few,14,TRBV24-1,CATSVPDINYGYTF,TGTGCCACCAGTGTTCCAGATATTAACTATGGCTACACCTTC
TRBJ1-2,NA,NA,13,TRBV6-1,CAAQSRGYYGYTF,TGTGCCGCCCAGAGCAGGGGATACTATGGCTACACCTTC
TRBJ2-5,TRBD1,NA,15,TRBV6-1,CASRATGGGQETQYF,TGTGCCAGCAGGGCCACAGGGGGTGGACAAGAGACCCAGTACTTC
TRBJ1-1,TRBD1,many,15,TRBV28,CASSSHEDRGRKAFF,TGTGCCAGCAGTTCCCATGAGGACAGGGGGCGTAAAGCTTTCTTT
TRBJ1-1,NA,many,13,TRBV5-1,CASSDGRGIEAFF,TGCGCCAGCAGCGACGGGCGGGGGATTGAAGCTTTCTTT
TRBJ1-2,NA,many,14,TRBV6-5,CASSYGGGVSGYTF,TGTGCCAGCAGTTATGGGGGGGGCGTAAGCGGCTACACCTTC
TRBJ1-1,NA,many,11,TRBV29-1,CSVLSNTEAFF,TGCAGCGTCTTAAGTAACACTGAAGCTTTCTTT
TRBJ2-7,NA,NA,15,TRBV18,CASSPPSGSSYEQYF,TGTGCCAGCTCACCACCCAGCGGTAGCTCCTACGAGCAGTACTTC
TRBJ1-5,NA,many,14,TRBV12-3/TRBV12-4,CASSPTGPFQPQHF,TGTGCCAGCAGTCCTACAGGTCCCTTCCAGCCCCAGCATTTT
TRBJ2-7,TRBD1,few,15,TRBV15,CATSLRQGPAYEQYF,TGTGCCACCAGCCTCCGACAGGGGCCCGCCTACGAGCAGTACTTC
TRBJ2-7,NA,NA,14,TRBV24-1,CATSDFRQGYEQYF,TGTGCCACCAGTGATTTCCGGCAGGGTTACGAGCAGTACTTC
TRBJ1-1,NA,many,13,TRBV30,CACGQQLNTEAFF,TGTGCCTGTGGACAGCAACTAAACACTGAAGCTTTCTTT
TRBJ2-2,NA,many,16,TRBV5-1,CASNTYGTSDTGELFF,TGCGCCAGTAACACCTACGGGACATCCGACACCGGGGAGCTGTTTTTT
TRBJ2-1,TRBD2,few,16,TRBV6-2/TRBV6-3,CASSYPRLAGRERAFF,TGTGCCAGCAGTTACCCTCGGCTAGCGGGACGGGAACGGGCGTTCTTC
TRBJ1-2,NA,many,14,TRBV7-9,CASSFEGPRDGYTF,TGTGCCAGCAGCTTCGAAGGGCCCAGGGATGGCTACACCTTC